These 30 T cell receptor beta chains came from one sample sequenced in a study of OX40 agonist ivuxolimab in advanced cancers. Profiled with immunoSEQ multiplex PCR; TCRdb holds only in-frame clones, not every one. The sample lists 73,000 or so clones; roughly 90% were seen once. This specimen was CD4+ or CD8+ T cells sorted from blood, taken in a trial of the OX40 agonist ivuxolimab. The source of these receptors is an adult with an advanced solid tumor such as melanoma, head and neck, liver or kidney cancer.

V is TRBV6-6 and J is TRBJ2-1; 13 bases match TRBD2. Trimming took 4 bases from V and 3 from J; bases not matched to a gene: 3. The germline V gene has CDR1 MNHNY and CDR2 SVGAGI (reference sequence). The CDR3 loop spans 16 amino acids. The chain's CDR3 is CASSSTSGGVYNEQFF. Here the CDR3 DNA reads TGTGCCAGCAGTTCAACTAGCGGGGGGGTCTACAATGAGCAGTTCTTC.

The chain has TRBV10-1 and TRBJ2-3, with 10 bases that match TRBD2. The CDR3 has 17 amino acids. Germline lookup yields CDR1 WNHNN and CDR2 SYGVQD (reference sequence). V dropped 3 bases and J dropped 0; count of bases not matched to a gene: 6. The CDR3 region is CASSDRTSGTSTDTQYF. The CDR3 nucleotides read TGCGCCAGCAGTGATCGGACTAGCGGAACTAGCACAGATACGCAGTATTTT.

This clone appeared a single time. This chain links TRBV13 with TRBJ2-2, with D perhaps given as TRBD1 or TRBD2 (5 bases each). The V gene's germline CDR1 is PRHDT and CDR2 FYEKMQ (reference sequence). V lost 2 bases and J lost 4, with 11 bases in between. The CDR3 totals 15 residues. Written as DNA, the CDR3 is TGTGCCAGCAGCTTAAGAGGGGCGGGCACCGGGGAGCTGTTTTTT. Translated, it gives CASSLRGAGTGELFF.

The chain carries TRBV21-1 and TRBJ2-3; the DNA was not compared with TRBD1, the D call given in the table. TRBV21-1 is a pseudogene locus. The CDR3 has 14 residues. CDR3 bases: TGTGCCAGCAGGACAGGGATAGTTTCAGATACGCAGTATTTT. This translates into CASRTGIVSDTQYF.

This chain joins TRBV7-8 and TRBJ1-5; maybe TRBD1 (6 bases). Germline CDR1 SGHVS, CDR2 FQNEAQ. V was pared by 4 bases and J by 0 bases, with 16 bases between. The CDR3 extends over 17 amino acids. CDR3 loop: CASSSMIGQTSNQPQHF. CDR3 sequence (DNA): TGTGCCAGCAGCTCAATGATAGGACAGACTAGCAATCAGCCCCAGCATTTT.

V usage is TRBV13 and J usage is TRBJ1-4; a weak D match, TRBD1 (6 bases). CDR1 is PRHDT and CDR2 is FYEKMQ in the germline V gene (reference sequence). This CDR3 is built from 15 residues. Deletions cut 6 bases from V and 3 bases from J, with 14 bases between. CDR3 amino acids: CASRLTGNANEKLFF. The CDR3 DNA follows: TGTGCCAGCAGACTCACAGGGAACGCTAATGAAAAACTGTTTTTT.

V gene TRBV5-4 combines with J gene TRBJ2-7; D possibly uses TRBD1 or TRBD2 (7 bases each). The CDR3 length is 14 residues. From germline, CDR1 is SGHNT and CDR2 YYREEE (reference sequence). V lost 4 bases and J 3 bases, leaving 14 bases between the germline ends. In DNA form, the CDR3 reads TGTGCCAGCAGCCCAGGGGGGGATTTCTACGAGCAGTACTTC. Protein: CASSPGGDFYEQYF.

Regarding this clone: One end of the junction varies from germline; a read error may be responsible. The chain's CDR3 is CASGVGASF. In DNA, the CDR3 is TGTGCCAGCGGCGTTGGAGCGTCCTTC. The chain combines TRBV6-1 with TRBJ2-7; D is undetermined. CDR3 length: 9 residues. Germline CDR1 reads MNHNS; CDR2 reads SASEGT.

The V and J genes are TRBV7-9 and TRBJ2-1, with TRBD2 as a possible D gene (6 bases). Germline V gene sequence: CDR1 SEHNR, CDR2 FQNEAQ (reference sequence). V was trimmed by 2 bases and J by 5 bases, leaving 19 bases between them. The CDR3 is 17 amino acids. CDR3 protein: CASSLRLANYIHNEQFF. The CDR3 nucleotides read TGTGCCAGCAGCTTAAGGCTAGCGAACTACATACACAATGAGCAGTTCTTC.

Remarks on this clone: Mismatch with germline at one junction end may stem from a read error. The rearrangement links TRBV7-9 to TRBJ2-7; D is ambiguous. Germline V lookup: CDR1 SEHNR, CDR2 FQNEAQ (reference sequence). The CDR3 contains 11 residues. This CDR3 reads CASSLGDRTSF. The CDR3 DNA reads TGTGCCAGCAGCTTAGGGGATCGGACCTCCTTC.

The CDR3, as DNA: TGTGCCATCAGCTCTCAGGGGGCCGGTACTGAAGCTTTCTTT. It codes for CAISSQGAGTEAFF. This chain links TRBV10-3 with TRBJ1-1, with 8 bases fitting TRBD1. After removal of 6 bases from V and 5 bases from J, the junction contained 8 bases not matched to a gene. This CDR3 region has 14 residues. Per the germline V gene, CDR1 is ENHRY and CDR2 is SYGVKD.

V gene TRBV5-6 combines with J gene TRBJ1-2; D is unresolved. CDR3 length equals 11 residues. The germline V gene has CDR1 SGHDT and CDR2 YYEEEE. V dropped 4 bases and J dropped 8 bases, with 9 bases sitting between them. The CDR3 loop is CASSAFSGYTF. In DNA, the CDR3 is TGTGCCAGCAGCGCTTTTTCGGGCTACACCTTC.

The CDR3 DNA is TGTGCCAGCAGCGCCCCCTCTGGATCCTACAATGAGCAGTTCTTC. It translates to CASSAPSGSYNEQFF. The rearrangement uses TRBV9 and TRBJ2-1; no clear D gene. Trimming pared 3 bases from V and 1 base from J, leaving 11 bases between. Germline values: CDR1 SGDLS, CDR2 YYNGEE. The CDR3 has 15 amino acids. Full variable domain (remainder filled in from reference TRBV9 and TRBJ2-1): DSGVTQTPKHLITATGQRVTLRCSPRSGDLSVYWYQQSLDQGLQFLIQYYNGEERAKGNILERFSAQQFPDLHSELNLSSLELGDSALYFCASSAPSGSYNEQFFGPGTRLTVL.

The chain links TRBV5-6 to TRBJ1-1; 7 bases line up with TRBD1. Germline V gene lookup returns CDR1 SGHDT and CDR2 YYEEEE. The V gene end was trimmed by 2 bases and the J gene end by 4 bases; junction bases not matched to a gene: 11. The CDR3 runs to 16 residues. The CDR3 DNA is TGTGCCAGCAGCTTTAAAAAGGGGGCAGGAGTCACTGAAGCTTTCTTT. Translation gives CASSFKKGAGVTEAFF.

V is TRBV6-5 and J is TRBJ2-7; TRBD1 matches 7 bases. Germline CDR1 MNHEY, CDR2 SVGAGI. V lost 0 bases, J lost 2 bases, and 4 bases stayed unmatched. This CDR3 region has 15 residues. CDR3 region: CASSYSGQATYEQYF. CDR3 bases: TGTGCCAGCAGTTACTCCGGACAGGCTACCTACGAGCAGTACTTC.

This chain links TRBV9 with TRBJ1-1; D gene unclear. V was shortened by 1 base and J by 0 bases, with 13 bases between the two germline ends. CDR3 length equals 16 residues. Per germline, CDR1 SGDLS and CDR2 YYNGEE. CDR3 in amino acids: CASSVPPPDMNTEAFF. The CDR3 coding sequence is TGTGCCAGCAGCGTACCCCCCCCGGATATGAACACTGAAGCTTTCTTT.

The rearrangement uses TRBV5-1 and TRBJ1-2; 7 bases match TRBD1. The CDR3 is made up of 15 amino acids. CDR1 and CDR2 (germline): SGHRS, YFSETQ. V was clipped by 3 bases and J by 8 bases; unmatched bases: 13. The CDR3 DNA reads TGCGCCAGCAGCTCCCTGGGACAGTTCCCCCTCGGCTACACCTTC. This sequence encodes CASSSLGQFPLGYTF.

This clone appeared once. The V and J genes are TRBV4-3 and TRBJ2-1; 16 bases align to TRBD2. V lost 4 bases, J lost 8 bases, and 8 bases stayed unmatched. This CDR3 is built from 17 residues. Germline CDR1 is LGHNA and CDR2 is YSLEER. CDR3 in DNA: TGCGCCAGCAGCCGCACCGGGACTAGCGGGGGGGTCTATGAGCAGTTCTTC. As protein: CASSRTGTSGGVYEQFF.

J is TRBJ2-7 and V is TRBV27; 7 bases are shared with TRBD2. V trimming: 6 bases; J trimming: 7 bases; junction bases outside the gene matches: 6. CDR3 length: 12 residues. The germline CDR1 and CDR2 sequences are MNHEY and SMNVEV (reference sequence). The CDR3 DNA sequence: TGTGCCAGCAGATCCGGGGGGTCGGAGCAGTACTTC. This encodes CASRSGGSEQYF.

The chain uses TRBV5-1 and TRBJ2-1; perhaps TRBD2 as D (6 bases). The CDR3 covers 17 residues. The germline V gene has CDR1 SGHRS and CDR2 YFSETQ. Trimming took off 0 bases at V and 4 bases at J, with 17 bases between the two ends. In nucleotides, the CDR3 is TGCGCCAGCAGCTTGGGGGCTAGCGAGGGAATATACAATGAGCAGTTCTTC. It translates to CASSLGASEGIYNEQFF. The entire variable domain, with the rest obtained from reference TRBV5-1 and TRBJ2-1, is as follows: KAGVTQTPRYLIKTRGQQVTLSCSPISGHRSVSWYQQTPGQGLQFLFEYFSETQRNKGNFPGRFSGRQFSNSRSEMNVSTLELGDSALYLCASSLGASEGIYNEQFFGPGTRLTVL.

The gene calls are TRBV27 and TRBJ2-7, with a tentative D call TRBD1 (6 bases). The CDR3 has 14 amino acids. V was cut by 1 base and J by 1 base, with 8 bases left in between. The V gene's germline CDR1 is MNHEY and CDR2 SMNVEV (reference sequence). CDR3 protein: CASSLWDNSYEQYF. The CDR3 coding sequence is TGTGCCAGCAGTTTATGGGACAATTCCTACGAGCAGTACTTC.

This sequence joins TRBV4-1 and TRBJ1-1, with no clear D. Germline V lookup: CDR1 MGHRA, CDR2 YSYEKL. The CDR3 covers 12 residues. Trimming took 2 bases from V and 2 from J, leaving 3 bases between them. The CDR3 spells CASSQSNTEAFF. The CDR3 nucleotides read TGCGCCAGCAGCCAAAGCAACACTGAAGCTTTCTTT.

This clone occurred once. The chain recombines TRBV9 with TRBJ2-3; 8 nucleotides align to TRBD2. Unmatched junction bases numbered 4, after V lost 0 bases and J lost 4 bases. The CDR3 has 15 amino acids. Germline-derived CDR1 and CDR2 are SGDLS and YYNGEE. CDR3 region: CASSVGRGGSDTQYF. The CDR3 nucleotides read TGTGCCAGCAGCGTAGGACGGGGGGGCTCAGATACGCAGTATTTT.

The chain's CDR3 is CASSPGHSGGETQYF. The CDR3, as DNA: TGTGCCAGCAGCCCCGGACACTCTGGGGGGGAGACCCAGTACTTC. The chain has TRBV5-6 and TRBJ2-5, with D maybe TRBD2 (6 bases). Trimming took 4 bases from V and 5 from J, leaving 18 bases between them. Germline V gene sequence: CDR1 SGHDT, CDR2 YYEEEE. The CDR3 is 15 residues long.

The chain links TRBV30 to TRBJ1-6; D is perhaps TRBD1 (5 bases). This CDR3 is built from 16 residues. With 1 base removed from V and 0 bases from J, the gap between germline ends came to 10 bases. CDR1 and CDR2 from the germline V gene are GTSNPN and SVGIG (reference sequence). The CDR3 here is CAWSEGTSSYNSPLHF. In DNA form, the CDR3 reads TGTGCCTGGAGTGAAGGGACTAGCTCCTATAATTCACCCCTCCACTTT.

J is TRBJ1-5 and V is TRBV4-1; tentative D call: TRBD1 (5 bases). Deletions cut 0 bases from V and 6 bases from J, with 21 bases between. CDR1 MGHRA and CDR2 YSYEKL come from the germline V gene. The CDR3 extends over 18 amino acids. The CDR3: CASSQESIGDRISQPQHF. The CDR3 DNA reads as TGCGCCAGCAGCCAAGAATCGATAGGGGATCGCATCAGTCAGCCCCAGCATTTT.

This chain connects TRBV15 to TRBJ2-7; D not resolved. Trimming stripped 0 bases from V and 3 bases from J, with 9 bases between. Germline-derived CDR1 and CDR2 are LNHNV and YYDKDF (reference sequence). The length of the CDR3 is 14 residues. The CDR3 coding sequence is TGTGCCACCAGCAGAGAATGGCAGCTCTACGAGCAGTACTTC. This translates into CATSREWQLYEQYF.

The gene calls are TRBV7-2 and TRBJ1-1, with 8 bases matching TRBD1. CDR3 length: 14 amino acids. CDR1 is SGHTA, CDR2 FQGNSA, per germline. V lost 3 bases to trimming and J lost 2 bases; unmatched junction nucleotides: 2. The CDR3 nucleotides are TGTGCCAGCAGCTTCGACAGGGGTAACACTGAAGCTTTCTTT. Its translation: CASSFDRGNTEAFF.

The CDR3 DNA reads as TGTGCCAGCAGGATGACACAGCCCCAGCATTTT. Amino acid sequence: CASRMTQPQHF. The genes are TRBV21-1 and TRBJ1-5; TRBD1 is the table's D call, not checked against the DNA. TRBV21-1 is a pseudogene locus. This CDR3 has 11 residues.

The chain has TRBV4-1 and TRBJ1-1, with D possibly TRBD1 on 6 matching bases. Germline V gene data show CDR1 as MGHRA and CDR2 as YSYEKL. This CDR3 spans 13 amino acids. Trimming removed 4 bases at V and 6 bases at J, with 12 bases between. Here the CDR3 reads CASSPRQASEAFF. Here the CDR3 DNA reads TGCGCCAGCAGCCCCCGACAGGCTTCTGAAGCTTTCTTT.